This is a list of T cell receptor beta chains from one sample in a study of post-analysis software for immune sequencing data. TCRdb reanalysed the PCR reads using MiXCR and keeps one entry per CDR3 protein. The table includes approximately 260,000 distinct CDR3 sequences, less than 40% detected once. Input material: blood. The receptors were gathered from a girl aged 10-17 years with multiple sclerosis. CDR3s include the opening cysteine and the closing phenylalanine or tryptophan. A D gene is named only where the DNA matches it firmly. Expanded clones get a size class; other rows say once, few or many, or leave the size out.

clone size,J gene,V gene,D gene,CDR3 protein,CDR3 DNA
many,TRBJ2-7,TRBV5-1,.,CASSLQAAEQYF,TGCGCCAGCAGCTTGCAGGCAGCCGAGCAGTACTTC
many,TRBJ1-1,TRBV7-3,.,CASSLGRETEAFF,TGTGCCAGCAGTTTGGGGCGCGAGACTGAAGCTTTCTTT
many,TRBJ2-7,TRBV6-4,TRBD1,CASPGTPYRGSYSHPSYEQYF,TGTGCCAGCCCCGGGACGCCATACAGGGGGTCGTATTCCCACCCTTCCTACGAGCAGTACTTC
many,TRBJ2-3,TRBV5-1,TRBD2,CASRGGRSDTQYF,TGCGCCAGCAGGGGCGGGAGATCGGATACGCAGTATTTT
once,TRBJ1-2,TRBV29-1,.,CSVGSGNDYGYTF,TGCAGCGTCGGATCAGGGAACGACTATGGCTACACCTTC
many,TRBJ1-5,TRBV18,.,CASSEGNQPQHF,TGTGCCAGCTCAGAGGGAAATCAGCCCCAGCATTTT
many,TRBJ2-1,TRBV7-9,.,CASSLVGKQFF,TGTGCCAGCAGCTTAGTTGGCAAGCAGTTCTTC
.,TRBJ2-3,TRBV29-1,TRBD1,CSVNRGATDTQYF,TGCAGCGTCAACAGGGGCGCCACAGATACGCAGTATTTT
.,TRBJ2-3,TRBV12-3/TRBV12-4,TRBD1,CASRPGTGGADTQYF,TGTGCCAGCAGACCCGGGACAGGGGGCGCGGATACGCAGTATTTT
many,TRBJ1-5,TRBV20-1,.,CSAGGLYQPQHF,TGCAGTGCTGGTGGGTTATATCAGCCCCAGCATTTT
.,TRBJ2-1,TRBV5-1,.,CASSFREGNEQFF,TGCGCCAGCAGCTTCCGAGAGGGCAATGAGCAGTTCTTC
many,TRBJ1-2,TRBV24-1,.,CATSDTANYGYTF,TGTGCCACCAGTGATACAGCTAACTATGGCTACACCTTC
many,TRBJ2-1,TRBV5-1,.,CASSPAGGDPSYNEQFF,TGCGCCAGCAGCCCCGCGGGCGGAGACCCCTCCTACAATGAGCAGTTCTTC
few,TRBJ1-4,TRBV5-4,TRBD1,CASSISTGENEKLFF,TGTGCCAGCAGCATATCGACAGGGGAAAATGAAAAACTGTTTTTT
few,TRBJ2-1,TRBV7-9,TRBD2,CASRPTSGRDGNEQFF,TGTGCCAGCAGGCCTACTAGCGGGAGGGATGGGAATGAGCAGTTCTTC
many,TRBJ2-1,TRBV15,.,CATSRGSYNEQFF,TGTGCCACCAGCAGAGGGTCCTACAATGAGCAGTTCTTC
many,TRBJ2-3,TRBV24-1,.,CATSDATGTRSTDTQYF,TGTGCCACCAGTGACGCGACAGGCACCCGGAGCACAGATACGCAGTATTTT
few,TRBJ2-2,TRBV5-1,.,CASSWPGGGTGELFF,TGCGCCAGCAGCTGGCCCGGAGGTGGCACCGGGGAGCTGTTTTTT
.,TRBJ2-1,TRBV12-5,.,CASGLWGGNEQFF,TGTGCTAGTGGTTTATGGGGTGGCAATGAGCAGTTCTTC
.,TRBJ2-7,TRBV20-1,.,CSARGSYEQYF,TGCAGTGCTAGAGGCAGTTACGAGCAGTACTTC
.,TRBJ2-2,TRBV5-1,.,CASSLARVGSLPNTGELFF,TGCGCCAGCAGCTTGGCCCGGGTAGGGTCCCTTCCGAACACCGGGGAGCTGTTTTTT
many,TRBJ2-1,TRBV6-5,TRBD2,CASSDGTSGGNEQFF,TGTGCCAGCAGCGATGGGACTAGCGGGGGCAATGAGCAGTTCTTC
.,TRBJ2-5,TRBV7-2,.,CASSLVGARSQETQYF,TGTGCCAGCAGCTTAGTTGGTGCTAGGTCCCAAGAGACCCAGTACTTC
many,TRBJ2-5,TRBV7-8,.,CASSLATSQETQYF,TGTGCCAGCAGCTTAGCGACTTCCCAAGAGACCCAGTACTTC
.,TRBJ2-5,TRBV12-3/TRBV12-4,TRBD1,CASSPRDRGPETQYF,TGTGCCAGCAGTCCCCGGGACAGGGGGCCAGAGACCCAGTACTTC
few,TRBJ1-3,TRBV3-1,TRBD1,CASSQRGTGRSSGNTIYF,TGTGCCAGCAGCCAACGCGGGACAGGGAGAAGCTCTGGAAACACCATATATTTT
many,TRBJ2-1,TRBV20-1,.,CSARVGGNEQFF,TGCAGTGCTAGAGTAGGGGGAAATGAGCAGTTCTTC
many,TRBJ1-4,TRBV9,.,CASSARQTEENEKLFF,TGTGCCAGCAGCGCCCGCCAGACAGAGGAGAATGAAAAACTGTTTTTT
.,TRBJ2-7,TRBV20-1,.,CSAGGVDRYEQYF,TGCAGTGCGGGCGGGGTAGACCGCTACGAGCAGTACTTC
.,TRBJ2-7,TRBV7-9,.,CASRGPYEQYF,TGTGCCAGCAGGGGACCCTACGAGCAGTACTTC
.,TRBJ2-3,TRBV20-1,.,CSVPKLQGTDTQYF,TGCAGTGTCCCGAAGTTACAGGGCACAGATACGCAGTATTTT
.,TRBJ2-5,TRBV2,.,CASTEGGVQETQYF,TGTGCCAGCACCGAAGGGGGTGTTCAAGAGACCCAGTACTTC
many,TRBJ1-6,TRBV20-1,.,CSARVEGRESPLHF,TGCAGTGCTAGAGTAGAGGGTCGTGAGTCACCCCTCCACTTT
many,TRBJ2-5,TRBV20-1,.,CSVAERAQETQYF,TGCAGTGTAGCCGAGCGGGCCCAAGAGACCCAGTACTTC
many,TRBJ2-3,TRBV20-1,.,CSARGRSTDTQYF,TGCAGTGCTAGGGGGAGAAGCACAGATACGCAGTATTTT
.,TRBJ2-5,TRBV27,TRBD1,CASSKNRGQETQYF,TGTGCCAGCAGTAAGAACAGGGGACAAGAGACCCAGTACTTC
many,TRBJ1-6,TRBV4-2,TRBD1,CASSDPPDRVSYNSPLHF,TGTGCCAGCAGCGATCCCCCGGACAGGGTGTCCTATAATTCACCCCTCCACTTT
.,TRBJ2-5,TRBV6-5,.,CASRYSQETQYF,TGTGCCAGCAGATACTCTCAAGAGACCCAGTACTTC
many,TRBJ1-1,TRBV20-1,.,CSASGTASMNTEAFF,TGCAGTGCTAGTGGAACAGCTAGCATGAACACTGAAGCTTTCTTT
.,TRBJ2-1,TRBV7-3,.,CASSPGSGRGFYNEQFF,TGTGCCAGCAGCCCAGGGTCGGGGAGGGGGTTCTACAATGAGCAGTTCTTC
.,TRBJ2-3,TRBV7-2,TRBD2,CASSLYGGSTDTQYF,TGTGCCAGCAGCTTATACGGGGGGAGCACAGATACGCAGTATTTT
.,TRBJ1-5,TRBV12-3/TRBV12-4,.,CASSYAGGLSNQPQHF,TGTGCCAGCAGTTACGCGGGGGGGTTGAGCAATCAGCCCCAGCATTTT
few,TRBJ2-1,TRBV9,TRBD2,CASSGGGSPGNEQFF,TGTGCCAGCAGCGGGGGCGGGAGTCCCGGGAATGAGCAGTTCTTC
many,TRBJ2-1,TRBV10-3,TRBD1,CAISVNPGQGPSNEQFF,TGTGCCATCAGTGTTAATCCCGGACAGGGGCCGTCCAATGAGCAGTTCTTC
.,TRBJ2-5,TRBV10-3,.,CAISRSGWGRKEETQYF,TGTGCCATCAGTCGCTCGGGGTGGGGGAGAAAAGAAGAGACCCAGTACTTC
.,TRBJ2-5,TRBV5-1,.,CASSLMGQETQYF,TGCGCCAGCAGCTTGATGGGGCAAGAGACCCAGTACTTC
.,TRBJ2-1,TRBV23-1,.,CASSHVARGPGNEQFF,TGCGCCAGCAGTCATGTAGCGAGAGGGCCGGGTAATGAGCAGTTCTTC
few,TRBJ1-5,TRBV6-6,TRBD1,CASRRTGGNQPQHF,TGTGCCAGCCGACGGACAGGGGGCAATCAGCCCCAGCATTTT